What follows are 27 T cell receptor beta chains derived from one specimen sequenced in a study of cytotoxic CD8 clonotypes in ibrutinib-treated CLL. Clones were read by immunoSEQ multiplex PCR, and TCRdb kept only the in-frame ones, dropping some. Altogether roughly 220,000 clones are present, approximately 79% being singletons, with the ten largest covering around 10%. The sample consisted of PBMCs, taken after 12 months of ibrutinib treatment. These receptor sequences come from a human donor with chronic lymphocytic leukemia.

The chain links TRBV11-2 to TRBJ2-7; D is undetermined. This CDR3 comprises 15 residues. The germline V gene has CDR1 SGHAT and CDR2 FQNNGV. The germline V and J ends were trimmed by 1 base and 2 bases, with 12 bases remaining between them. The CDR3 DNA reads as TGTGCCAGCAGCTTAGTTGTAACGGCTCCCTACGAGCAGTACTTC. This gives the protein CASSLVVTAPYEQYF.

This clone was counted once. The gene calls are TRBV28 and TRBJ2-7, with no clear D. Trimming stripped 3 bases from V and 3 bases from J, with 6 bases between. In germline, CDR1 is MDHEN, CDR2 SYDVKM. The CDR3 runs to 12 residues. DNA for the CDR3: TGTGCCAGCAGTTTCTACAGCTACGAGCAGTACTTC. Translation: CASSFYSYEQYF.

The chain combines TRBV4-1 with TRBJ2-3; D may be TRBD1 (6 bases). CDR1 is MGHRA, CDR2 YSYEKL, per germline. V gave up 4 bases and J gave up 0 bases, with 8 bases separating them. This CDR3 is 14 amino acids long. For the CDR3, the DNA is TGCGCCAGCAGCCTACAGGGTAGCACAGATACGCAGTATTTT. This translates into CASSLQGSTDTQYF.

As DNA, the CDR3 is TGTGCCATCAGTGAGCCTAGACTAGCACAGGATGAGCAGTTCTTC. Protein product: CAISEPRLAQDEQFF. The chain carries TRBV10-3 and TRBJ2-1; the match to TRBD2 covers 7 bases. The CDR3 totals 15 residues. The V segment lost 2 bases and the J segment 8 bases; nucleotides outside the gene matches: 9. Germline V gene sequence: CDR1 ENHRY, CDR2 SYGVKD.

The chain couples TRBV28 to TRBJ2-1; 13 bases match TRBD2. J was trimmed by 8 bases and V by 4 bases; bases with no gene match: 2. Germline assignment: CDR1 MDHEN and CDR2 SYDVKM. The CDR3 runs 14 residues. This CDR3 is CASSSGLAGYEQFF. CDR3 coding DNA: TGTGCCAGCAGTTCGGGACTAGCGGGGTATGAGCAGTTCTTC.

The chain combines TRBV29-1 with TRBJ2-7; D is perhaps TRBD2 (6 bases). The CDR3 loop spans 12 amino acids. Germline V gives CDR1 SQVTM, CDR2 ANQGSEA. Trimming removed 7 bases from V and 6 bases from J, with 16 bases in between. CDR3 DNA: TGCAGCGGCCGGACGGAGGGAGGCGAGCAGTACTTC. It encodes CSGRTEGGEQYF.

The V call is TRBV5-6, the J call TRBJ1-2, with 11 bases identical to TRBD1. CDR1 and CDR2 (germline): SGHDT, YYEEEE. After removal of 4 bases from V and 3 bases from J, the junction contained 11 bases not matched to a gene. CDR3 length equals 17 residues. The DNA for the CDR3 is TGTGCCAGCAGCCCGGCAATCGGGACAGGGGGTTACTATGGCTACACCTTC. Translation: CASSPAIGTGGYYGYTF.

This clone was found once. As DNA, the CDR3 is TGTGCCAGCAGTTTGACTACCACTCACGAGCAGTACTTC. Its protein is CASSLTTTHEQYF. The chain recombines TRBV6-1 with TRBJ2-7, with D possibly being TRBD2 (5 bases). The CDR3 runs 13 residues. Germline CDR1 is MNHNS and CDR2 is SASEGT. V was pared by 5 bases and J by 5 bases, with 13 bases between.

A note on this clone: Because the CDR3's place on the DNA is in doubt, the DNA is left out and the CDR3 is given as listed by TCRdb. The chain links TRBV4-1 to TRBJ2-3; the D call in the table, TRBD2, was not verified against the DNA. Counting both end residues, the CDR3 totals 18 amino acids. Looked up from germline, CDR1 is MGHRA and CDR2 is YSYEKL. Here the CDR3 reads CASSQGFGEGGNSDTQYF.

J is TRBJ2-7 and V is TRBV30; D not resolved. The CDR3 is 13 amino acids. V was cut by 7 bases and J by 0 bases, with 13 bases left in between. Per germline, CDR1 GTSNPN and CDR2 SVGIG (reference sequence). CDR3 DNA: TGTGCCTCGGACGGGCAGGACTCCTACGAGCAGTACTTC. As protein: CASDGQDSYEQYF.

Ten or more counts support this clone. The chain is built from TRBV6-4 and TRBJ2-1; 9 nucleotides align to TRBD2. CDR1 and CDR2 (germline): MRHNA, SNTAGT. The CDR3 has 14 amino acids. The trim removed 0 bases at V and 8 bases at J, leaving 2 bases unmatched. The CDR3 DNA sequence: TGTGCCAGCAGTGACTCGGTAGCGGGGGATGAGCAGTTCTTC. Its protein product is CASSDSVAGDEQFF.

V gene TRBV6-5 combines with J gene TRBJ2-1; 11 bases align to TRBD2. The CDR3 is made up of 15 amino acids. V lost 5 bases, J lost 8 bases, and 8 bases stayed unmatched. In germline, CDR1 is MNHEY, CDR2 SVGAGI. CDR3 loop: CASSTGTSGVDEQFF. The CDR3 DNA is TGTGCCAGCAGTACCGGGACTAGCGGAGTCGATGAGCAGTTCTTC.

The chain uses TRBV28 and TRBJ2-3; D tentatively reads TRBD1 or TRBD2 (5 bases each). Germline assignment: CDR1 MDHEN and CDR2 SYDVKM. The length of the CDR3 is 17 residues. Trimming left V 3 bases short and J 3 bases short, with 19 bases between. The CDR3 here is CASSFGRWGSVTDTQYF. The DNA of the CDR3 is TGTGCCAGCAGTTTCGGGCGGTGGGGGTCCGTAACAGATACGCAGTATTTT.

The gene calls are TRBV7-8 and TRBJ1-4; no clear D gene. Trimming stripped 0 bases from V and 1 base from J, with 6 bases between. The CDR3 has 15 residues. Germline V gene data show CDR1 as SGHVS and CDR2 as FQNEAQ. DNA for the CDR3: TGTGCCAGCAGCTTAGCCCGTGTAACTAATGAAAAACTGTTTTTT. Its protein is CASSLARVTNEKLFF.

The genes are TRBV18 and TRBJ2-3; 11 bases fit TRBD2. The germline V gene encodes CDR1 KGHSH and CDR2 LQKENI. The CDR3 contains 16 residues. V trimming: 3 bases; J trimming: 2 bases; junction bases outside the gene matches: 4. The CDR3 loop reads CASSPASGGHTDTQYF. CDR3 in DNA: TGTGCCAGCTCACCGGCTAGCGGGGGGCACACAGATACGCAGTATTTT.

The chain links TRBV29-1 to TRBJ1-1; D remains unclear. The length of the CDR3 is 13 residues. The ends were cut back, 6 bases at V and 1 base at J, with 12 bases in the middle. CDR1 and CDR2 (germline): SQVTM, ANQGSEA. In DNA form, the CDR3 reads TGCAGCGTAACCAGAGACGGGAACACTGAAGCTTTCTTT. It yields the protein CSVTRDGNTEAFF.

The chain combines TRBV7-8 with TRBJ2-7; TRBD2 matches at 7 bases. CDR1 and CDR2 (germline): SGHVS, FQNEAQ. The V segment lost 7 bases and the J segment 6 bases; nucleotides outside the gene matches: 9. This CDR3 contains 13 residues. Here the CDR3 DNA reads TGTGCCAGCACTCCCGGGGGGAGGGCCGAGCAGTACTTC. Protein sequence: CASTPGGRAEQYF.

This chain links TRBV7-9 with TRBJ1-2; 7 bases are shared with TRBD1. J gave up 8 bases and V 5 bases, and 8 bases lay outside the gene matches. The CDR3 spans 13 residues. Germline V gene sequence: CDR1 SEHNR, CDR2 FQNEAQ (reference sequence). CDR3 amino acids: CASSNGQERGYTF. The CDR3 region has the DNA TGTGCCAGCAGCAACGGACAGGAGAGGGGCTACACCTTC.

The chain recombines TRBV4-1 with TRBJ2-1; D gene ambiguous. Germline V lookup: CDR1 MGHRA, CDR2 YSYEKL. Trimming removed 0 bases from V and 9 bases from J, with 24 bases in between. This CDR3 has 18 amino acids. The CDR3 spells CASSQDPRRNGMVGEQFF. CDR3 coding DNA: TGCGCCAGCAGCCAAGATCCGAGGCGTAACGGAATGGTAGGTGAGCAGTTCTTC.

This chain joins TRBV5-4 and TRBJ2-5; 10 positions match TRBD1. V gave up 9 bases and J gave up 1 base; unmatched junction bases: 9. CDR3 size: 15 residues. CDR1 is SGHNT and CDR2 is YYREEE in the germline V gene (reference sequence). DNA of the CDR3: TGTGCCACAAAGAGACAGGGGGCCTTCCAAGAGACCCAGTACTTC. Protein product: CATKRQGAFQETQYF.

The chain has TRBV7-9 and TRBJ2-2; possible D gene TRBD1, 6 bases. CDR3 length: 15 residues. CDR1 SEHNR and CDR2 FQNEAQ come from the germline V gene (reference sequence). V lost 10 bases, J lost 0 bases, and 15 bases lay in between. The CDR3 is CANHRTVANTGELFF. The CDR3 region has the DNA TGTGCCAACCACCGGACAGTTGCGAACACCGGGGAGCTGTTTTTT.

This clone was detected only once. The gene calls are TRBV5-1 and TRBJ2-2; TRBD1 aligns across 7 bases. Germline V gives CDR1 SGHRS, CDR2 YFSETQ. V shed 4 bases and J 5 bases; nucleotides not matched to a gene: 8. The CDR3 is 15 amino acids. The CDR3 loop reads CASSTGQARTGELFF. The CDR3, as DNA: TGCGCCAGCAGCACCGGACAGGCACGGACCGGGGAGCTGTTTTTT. The variable domain in full, with the rest retrieved from reference TRBV5-1 and TRBJ2-2, is KAGVTQTPRYLIKTRGQQVTLSCSPISGHRSVSWYQQTPGQGLQFLFEYFSETQRNKGNFPGRFSGRQFSNSRSEMNVSTLELGDSALYLCASSTGQARTGELFFGEGSRLTVL.

The chain recombines TRBV5-1 with TRBJ2-1; 11 bases map to TRBD2. The germline gives CDR1 SGHRS, CDR2 YFSETQ. Trimming cost V 2 bases and J 7 bases; bases outside gene matches: 11. The CDR3 sequence is 17 residues long. The CDR3 DNA is TGCGCCAGCAGCTTAAAACCGGGACTAGCGGTCACGAATGAGCAGTTCTTC. Translating gives CASSLKPGLAVTNEQFF.

The chain has TRBV6-6 and TRBJ1-2; 9 positions match TRBD1. V lost 8 bases, J lost 4 bases, and 11 bases stayed unmatched. Germline V lookup: CDR1 MNHNY, CDR2 SVGAGI (reference sequence). The CDR3 covers 15 residues. CDR3: CASGTGTGLGYGYTF. The CDR3 DNA reads TGTGCCAGCGGCACCGGGACAGGGTTGGGCTATGGCTACACCTTC.

The V gene is TRBV7-8, the J gene TRBJ2-1; no reliable D call. The CDR3 length is 13 residues. The V end lost 2 bases, the J end lost 5 bases, and 7 bases lay between the germline ends. Germline assignment: CDR1 SGHVS and CDR2 FQNEAQ. The CDR3 DNA is TGTGCCAGCAGCTTAACAGAGGACAATGAGCAGTTCTTC. Protein product: CASSLTEDNEQFF. The full variable domain, rest sourced from reference TRBV7-8 and TRBJ2-1, is GAGVSQSPRYKVAKRGQDVALRCDPISGHVSLFWYQQALGQGPEFLTYFQNEAQLDKSGLPSDRFFAERPEGSVSTLKIQRTQQEDSAVYLCASSLTEDNEQFFGPGTRLTVL.

The CDR3 protein is CASSAPGLEYNEQFF. CDR3 sequence (DNA): TGTGCCAGCAGTGCGCCGGGACTAGAGTACAATGAGCAGTTCTTC. The chain combines TRBV25-1 with TRBJ2-1; 8 bases match TRBD2. The CDR3 spans 15 residues. Germline V gene data show CDR1 as MGHDK and CDR2 as SYGVNS. The ends lost 4 bases at V and 4 bases at J; junction bases unmatched: 6.

The chain is built from TRBV7-3 and TRBJ2-2; D might be TRBD1 or TRBD2, each matching 5 bases. V lost 2 bases to trimming and J lost 7 bases, with 17 bases between them. This CDR3 has 16 amino acids. Germline V gives CDR1 SGHTA, CDR2 FQGTGA. CDR3 residues: CASSLFGTTNFGELFF. The CDR3 nucleotides are TGTGCCAGCAGCTTATTTGGGACCACCAATTTCGGGGAGCTGTTTTTT.